The 29 T cell receptor beta chains reported below all come from one sample, sequenced in a study of T cell responses to AZD1222 COVID-19 vaccine. Method: immunoSEQ multiplex PCR; TCRdb's copy keeps in-frame clones and lacks some. In the table there are about 150,000 clones, approximately 91% of which are singletons. Sequenced here: peripheral blood, sampled 28 days after the second AZD1222 dose. Receptors were obtained from an adult who received the AZD1222 COVID-19 vaccine.

The chain links TRBV7-2 to TRBJ2-7; 10 bases map to TRBD2. CDR1 is SGHTA and CDR2 is FQGNSA in the germline V gene. This CDR3 has 16 residues. J was trimmed by 5 bases and V by 1 base; bases with no gene match: 8. The CDR3 DNA follows: TGTGCCAGCAGCTTAGAGGGGACTAGCGAGTTTCACGAGCAGTACTTC. It yields the protein CASSLEGTSEFHEQYF.

The chain joins TRBV6-6 to TRBJ1-2; 7 bases are shared with TRBD1. The germline gives CDR1 MNHNY, CDR2 SVGAGI (reference sequence). The CDR3 length is 13 residues. V was pared by 7 bases and J by 4 bases, with 6 bases of the junction left unmatched. CDR3 amino acids: CASTKTGLYGYTF. DNA of the CDR3: TGTGCCAGCACCAAGACAGGGCTCTATGGCTACACCTTC.

This rearrangement joins TRBV7-9 to TRBJ1-6, with D unresolved. Trimming shortened V by 0 bases and J by 7 bases, and 7 bases separated the two germline ends. From germline, CDR1 is SEHNR and CDR2 FQNEAQ (reference sequence). The CDR3 length is 14 residues. This CDR3 reads CASSLAATNSPLHF. The CDR3 DNA follows: TGTGCCAGCAGCTTAGCGGCGACCAATTCACCCCTCCACTTT.

The chain carries TRBV14 and TRBJ2-1, with D unclear. The CDR3 consists of 14 residues. Germline CDR1 SGHDN, CDR2 FVKESK. The ends were cut back, 0 bases at V and 6 bases at J, with 9 bases in the middle. CDR3 residues: CASSQDLLTNEQFF. The CDR3 coding sequence is TGTGCCAGCAGCCAAGATTTACTTACCAATGAGCAGTTCTTC.

The chain employs TRBV5-6 and TRBJ2-5, with a possible D match to TRBD2 (6 bases). Germline CDR1 and CDR2: SGHDT and YYEEEE. The CDR3 runs to 15 residues. V was pared by 6 bases and J by 5 bases, with 20 bases between. As DNA, the CDR3 is TGTGCCAGCACCGAACCGGCGGGAAACAGGGAGACCCAGTACTTC. Residues: CASTEPAGNRETQYF.

This chain links TRBV6-5 with TRBJ1-1; D gene unclear. CDR1 and CDR2 (germline): MNHEY, SVGAGI. V was shortened by 7 bases and J by 4 bases, with 13 bases between the two germline ends. The CDR3 has 13 residues. For the CDR3, the DNA is TGTGCCAGCACCCCGGGGATGGCCACTGAAGCTTTCTTT. This sequence encodes CASTPGMATEAFF.

The chain employs TRBV4-3 and TRBJ2-2; D possibly uses TRBD1 or TRBD2 (5 bases each). Germline assignment: CDR1 LGHNA and CDR2 YSLEER. CDR3 length: 15 residues. The germline V and J ends were trimmed by 0 bases and 6 bases, with 11 bases remaining between them. As DNA, the CDR3 is TGCGCCAGCAGCCAAGATCTGGGGGTAGCCGGGGAGCTGTTTTTT. Amino acid sequence: CASSQDLGVAGELFF.

CDR3 residues: CASSVRGPGTGVNYGYTF. CDR3 coding DNA: TGTGCCAGCTCAGTACGGGGGCCCGGGACAGGGGTGAACTATGGCTACACCTTC. The V and J genes are TRBV18 and TRBJ1-2, with 10 bases fitting TRBD1. This CDR3 is built from 18 residues. The germline CDR1 and CDR2 sequences are KGHSH and LQKENI. The trim removed 5 bases at V and 2 bases at J, leaving 14 bases unmatched.

This chain joins TRBV29-1 and TRBJ1-1; D is unclear. Germline V lookup: CDR1 SQVTM, CDR2 ANQGSEA. This CDR3 spans 12 amino acids. V lost 4 bases, J lost 6 bases, and 12 bases lay in between. The CDR3 region is CSVVGATPEAFF. The CDR3 DNA sequence: TGCAGCGTTGTTGGCGCCACGCCTGAAGCTTTCTTT.

The chain is built from TRBV7-8 and TRBJ1-6, with TRBD1 identical over 8 bases. The germline gives CDR1 SGHVS, CDR2 FQNEAQ. V was clipped by 5 bases and J by 0 bases; unmatched bases: 9. The CDR3 covers 18 residues. CDR3 sequence: CASSHQTGDSSYNSPLHF. CDR3 nucleotides: TGTGCCAGCAGCCATCAGACAGGGGATAGCTCCTATAATTCACCCCTCCACTTT.

V and J are TRBV3-1 (or the pseudogene TRBV3-2) and TRBJ2-7; D possibly corresponds to TRBD2 (5 bases). With 6 bases removed from V and 3 bases from J, the gap between germline ends came to 9 bases. The CDR3 is made up of 12 amino acids. Germline loops: CDR1 LGHDT, CDR2 YNNKEL (reference sequence). In DNA, the CDR3 is TGTGCCAGCAGTCTGGGGAGCTACGAGCAGTACTTC. This encodes CASSLGSYEQYF.

This clone has just one count. J is TRBJ1-4 and V is TRBV19; 8 bases align to TRBD1. Germline lookup yields CDR1 LNHDA and CDR2 SQIVND (reference sequence). The CDR3 runs to 18 residues. The trim removed 0 bases at V and 4 bases at J, leaving 10 bases unmatched. The CDR3 protein is CASSIDLDRVAYNEKLFF. The CDR3 nucleotides are TGTGCCAGTAGTATAGATCTGGACAGGGTGGCATATAATGAAAAACTGTTTTTT.

This chain joins TRBV30 and TRBJ1-2, with D possibly matching TRBD1 (5 bases). The CDR3 loop spans 12 amino acids. V shed 1 base and J shed 6 bases, with 9 bases lying between them. Germline CDR1 reads GTSNPN; CDR2 reads SVGIG (reference sequence). The CDR3 region has the DNA TGTGCCTGGAGTGCCTCAGGGCATGGCTACACCTTC. Translated: CAWSASGHGYTF. Drawing the rest from reference TRBV30 and TRBJ1-2, the complete variable domain is SQTIHQWPATLVQPVGSPLSLECTVEGTSNPNLYWYRQAAGRGLQLLFYSVGIGQISSEVPQNLSASRPQDRQFILSSKKLLLSDSGFYLCAWSASGHGYTFGSGTRLTVV.

V usage is TRBV19 and J usage is TRBJ1-6; TRBD1 might be the D (6 bases). Trimming cost V 3 bases and J 10 bases, with 16 bases left between them. The CDR3 covers 15 residues. Germline V gene sequence: CDR1 LNHDA, CDR2 SQIVND (reference sequence). In nucleotides, the CDR3 is TGTGCCAGTAGTATCACACAGGGAGGAGGGTCACCCCTCCACTTT. Residues: CASSITQGGGSPLHF.

The chain carries TRBV10-1 and TRBJ1-6, with D perhaps TRBD1 (5 bases). This CDR3 spans 19 amino acids. CDR1 and CDR2 from the germline V gene are WNHNN and SYGVQD (reference sequence). The V end lost 2 bases, the J end lost 4 bases, and 21 bases lay between the germline ends. The CDR3 nucleotides are TGCGCCAGCAGTGAGAAGGGGTGGCGTCCCTGGGAGTATAATTCACCCCTCCACTTT. This sequence encodes CASSEKGWRPWEYNSPLHF.

The genes are TRBV6-5 and TRBJ2-1; 7 bases are a match to TRBD2. The V segment lost 6 bases and the J segment 8 bases; nucleotides outside the gene matches: 7. CDR3 length: 13 amino acids. The germline V gene has CDR1 MNHEY and CDR2 SVGAGI. The CDR3 spells CASSPGGSDEQFF. The CDR3, as DNA: TGTGCCAGCAGCCCGGGGGGTTCGGATGAGCAGTTCTTC.

The chain employs TRBV4-1 and TRBJ1-1, with D maybe TRBD1 (6 bases). This CDR3 has 15 residues. Germline V lookup: CDR1 MGHRA, CDR2 YSYEKL. The V end lost 0 bases, the J end lost 4 bases, and 12 bases lay between the germline ends. The DNA for the CDR3 is TGCGCCAGCAGCCAAGATCTCAGGGGTGGCACTGAAGCTTTCTTT. The encoded protein is CASSQDLRGGTEAFF.

The gene calls are TRBV7-9 and TRBJ2-2; 12 bases line up with TRBD2. Germline V gene data show CDR1 as SEHNR and CDR2 as FQNEAQ (reference sequence). J lost 2 bases, V lost 7 bases, and 20 bases had no gene match. The CDR3 is 21 amino acids. The CDR3 DNA reads TGTGCCAGCACCCTTAAAAACCCACCCCGACTAGCGGGAGATAACACCGGGGAGCTGTTTTTT. Protein product: CASTLKNPPRLAGDNTGELFF.

The chain couples TRBV6-5 to TRBJ1-2, with D unclear. Germline V gene lookup returns CDR1 MNHEY and CDR2 SVGAGI. V gave up 4 bases and J gave up 1 base, with 13 bases separating them. This CDR3 spans 15 amino acids. The CDR3 spells CASSSPRTVNYGYTF. CDR3 bases: TGTGCCAGCAGTTCACCTCGGACGGTTAACTATGGCTACACCTTC.

The chain has TRBV3-1 (or the pseudogene TRBV3-2) and TRBJ2-7, with 7 bases aligning to TRBD2. The length of the CDR3 is 15 residues. The germline gives CDR1 LGHDT, CDR2 YNNKEL (reference sequence). V trimming: 0 bases; J trimming: 4 bases; junction bases outside the gene matches: 6. The CDR3 loop is CASSQDMAGAYEQYF. The CDR3 region has the DNA TGTGCCAGCAGCCAAGATATGGCGGGAGCGTACGAGCAGTACTTC.

The chain is built from TRBV29-1 and TRBJ1-2, with TRBD1 as a possible D gene (5 bases). Per germline, CDR1 SQVTM and CDR2 ANQGSEA. This CDR3 is 12 amino acids long. Deletions cut 7 bases from V and 0 bases from J, with 9 bases between. CDR3 amino acids: CSGGRANYGYTF. DNA of the CDR3: TGCAGCGGGGGCAGAGCTAACTATGGCTACACCTTC.

The rearrangement uses TRBV27 and TRBJ1-6, with 7 bases lining up with TRBD1. This CDR3 comprises 16 residues. Germline V lookup: CDR1 MNHEY, CDR2 SMNVEV (reference sequence). The V segment lost 6 bases and the J segment 7 bases; nucleotides outside the gene matches: 12. This CDR3 is CASSPVPGQINSPLHF. The DNA of the CDR3 is TGTGCCAGCAGCCCCGTGCCGGGACAGATAAATTCACCCCTCCACTTT.

The chain is built from TRBV7-3 and TRBJ1-1; 7 bases line up with TRBD1. Germline V lookup: CDR1 SGHTA, CDR2 FQGTGA. With V trimmed by 6 bases and J by 2 bases, 3 bases remained unmatched. This CDR3 has 13 residues. CDR3 sequence reads: CASRRDSNTEAFF. CDR3 nucleotide sequence: TGTGCCAGCAGGCGGGACAGCAACACTGAAGCTTTCTTT.

This chain uses TRBV19 with TRBJ1-5, with TRBD1 matching 10 bases. This CDR3 has 16 amino acids. Germline loops: CDR1 LNHDA, CDR2 SQIVND (reference sequence). After removal of 3 bases from V and 7 bases from J, the junction contained 9 bases not matched to a gene. CDR3 sequence reads: CASSMGRDRGTQPQHF. The DNA of the CDR3 is TGTGCCAGTAGTATGGGCCGGGACAGGGGAACCCAGCCCCAGCATTTT.

The chain has TRBV2 and TRBJ1-2; TRBD1 might be the D (6 bases). V was shortened by 1 base and J by 10 bases, with 13 bases between the two germline ends. The CDR3 totals 13 residues. CDR1 is SNHLY, CDR2 FYNNEI, per germline. The CDR3 DNA reads TGTGCCAGCAGTGAAGGGGTACAGGGCGCCTACACCTTC. It yields the protein CASSEGVQGAYTF. Using reference TRBV2 and TRBJ1-2 for the parts outside the CDR3, the full variable domain is EPEVTQTPSHQVTQMGQEVILRCVPISNHLYFYWYRQILGQKVEFLVSFYNNEISEKSEIFDDQFSVERPDGSNFTLKIRSTKLEDSAMYFCASSEGVQGAYTFGSGTRLTVV.

With respect to this clone: Relative to the germline gene, one junction end is altered; a read error may explain this. The chain employs TRBV5-1 and TRBJ1-6; the D gene is possibly TRBD1 (6 bases). Germline V gives CDR1 SGHRS, CDR2 YFSETQ. The CDR3 has 14 amino acids. The CDR3 DNA sequence: TGCGCCAGCAGCTTGGAGGCCAAAGGGACACCCTTCCACTTT. Translated, it gives CASSLEAKGTPFHF.

The V call is TRBV12-3 or TRBV12-4, the J call TRBJ2-3; TRBD1 agrees at 7 bases. The trim removed 9 bases at V and 6 bases at J, leaving 9 bases unmatched. This CDR3 is 13 amino acids long. The CDR3, as DNA: TGTGCCAGTCAGACAGGGTATATGGATACGCAGTATTTT. Translating it yields CASQTGYMDTQYF.

V usage is TRBV9 and J usage is TRBJ2-2; D perhaps matches TRBD1 (5 bases). CDR3 length: 19 amino acids. V lost 0 bases and J lost 6, with 24 bases in between. CDR1 and CDR2 from the germline V gene are SGDLS and YYNGEE. CDR3 DNA sequence: TGTGCCAGCAGCGTAGGTTCGGGCAGGGCTGAGATGAATCCCGGGGAGCTGTTTTTT. This encodes CASSVGSGRAEMNPGELFF.

The chain recombines TRBV10-2 with TRBJ1-2, with TRBD1 matching over 10 bases. The ends lost 3 bases at V and 4 bases at J; junction bases unmatched: 11. Germline CDR1 is WSHSY and CDR2 is SAAADI. The CDR3 consists of 17 residues. The CDR3 region has the DNA TGCGCCAGCAGTGATGGGATCCGGGACAGGGGCCTCTATGGCTACACCTTC. Protein product: CASSDGIRDRGLYGYTF.